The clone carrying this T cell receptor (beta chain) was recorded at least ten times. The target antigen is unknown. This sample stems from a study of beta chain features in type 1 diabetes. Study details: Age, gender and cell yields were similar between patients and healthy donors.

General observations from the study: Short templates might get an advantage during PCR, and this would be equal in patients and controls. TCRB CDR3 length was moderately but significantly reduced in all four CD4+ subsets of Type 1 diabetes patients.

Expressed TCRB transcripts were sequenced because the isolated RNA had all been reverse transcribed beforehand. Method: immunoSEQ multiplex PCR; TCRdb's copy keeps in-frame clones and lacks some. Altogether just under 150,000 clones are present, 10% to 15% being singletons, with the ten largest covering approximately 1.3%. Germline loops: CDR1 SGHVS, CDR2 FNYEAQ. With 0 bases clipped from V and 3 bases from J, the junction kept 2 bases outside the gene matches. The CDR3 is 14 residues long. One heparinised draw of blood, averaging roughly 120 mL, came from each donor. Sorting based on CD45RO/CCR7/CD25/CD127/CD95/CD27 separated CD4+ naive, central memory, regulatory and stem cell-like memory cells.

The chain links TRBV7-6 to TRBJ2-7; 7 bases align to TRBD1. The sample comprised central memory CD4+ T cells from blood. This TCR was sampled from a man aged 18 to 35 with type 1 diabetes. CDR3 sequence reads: CASSLADRVYEQYF. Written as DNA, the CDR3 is TGTGCCAGCAGCTTAGCCGACAGGGTCTACGAGCAGTACTTC.